Listed below are T cell receptor beta chains from one sample, sequenced in a study of control samples from healthy donors and cancer patients. TCRdb keeps only in-frame clones here, not all; method: immunoSEQ multiplex PCR. The sample includes 180,000 or so clones, approximately 92% of them seen just once. Sequencing was carried out using blood. These receptor sequences come from a woman in her sixties or seventies in good health. Each CDR3 is given with its conserved first and last residue. D genes are given only for firm matches. Expanded clones are given a class, and other clones once, few, many or no size at all.

len: 16; v_gene: TRBV4-3; j_gene: TRBJ2-2; abundance: NA; d_gene: NA; CDR3aa: CASSRRALGHNGELFF; CDR3nt: TGCGCCAGCAGCCGCCGGGCCCTAGGGCACAACGGGGAGCTGTTTTTT
len: 16; v_gene: TRBV5-1; j_gene: TRBJ1-5; abundance: NA; d_gene: TRBD1; CDR3aa: CASSEGDRVFNQPQHF; CDR3nt: TGCGCCAGCAGCGAGGGGGACAGGGTTTTCAATCAGCCCCAGCATTTT
len: 15; v_gene: TRBV5-1; j_gene: TRBJ1-2; abundance: NA; d_gene: NA; CDR3aa: CASKIGSFLAFGYTF; CDR3nt: TGCGCCAGCAAAATAGGGTCTTTCCTTGCTTTTGGCTACACCTTC
len: 14; v_gene: TRBV5-1; j_gene: TRBJ1-4; abundance: NA; d_gene: NA; CDR3aa: CASSLKGFWEKLFF; CDR3nt: TGCGCCAGCAGCCTGAAGGGTTTCTGGGAAAAACTGTTTTTT
len: 17; v_gene: TRBV11-2; j_gene: TRBJ1-1; abundance: NA; d_gene: NA; CDR3aa: CASSLDIDRQMNTEAFF; CDR3nt: TGTGCCAGCAGCTTAGATATCGACCGCCAAATGAACACTGAAGCTTTCTTT
len: 14; v_gene: TRBV3-1/TRBV3-2; j_gene: TRBJ1-3; abundance: NA; d_gene: NA; CDR3aa: CASSQEGSGNTIYF; CDR3nt: TGTGCCAGCAGCCAAGAGGGGTCTGGAAACACCATATATTTT
len: 14; v_gene: TRBV6-2/TRBV6-3; j_gene: TRBJ2-3; abundance: NA; d_gene: TRBD2; CDR3aa: CASSPGTNTDTQYF; CDR3nt: TGTGCCAGCAGTCCCGGGACTAACACAGATACGCAGTATTTT
len: 15; v_gene: TRBV14; j_gene: TRBJ2-7; abundance: NA; d_gene: NA; CDR3aa: CASSQGTFFTYEQYF; CDR3nt: TGTGCCAGCAGTCAAGGAACCTTCTTCACCTACGAGCAGTACTTC
len: 12; v_gene: TRBV6-6; j_gene: TRBJ1-1; abundance: NA; d_gene: NA; CDR3aa: CASSLPGTEAFF; CDR3nt: TGTGCCAGCAGTTTGCCCGGGACAGAAGCTTTCTTT
len: 14; v_gene: TRBV9; j_gene: TRBJ1-1; abundance: once; d_gene: NA; CDR3aa: CASSSPDGHTEAFF; CDR3nt: TGTGCCAGCAGCTCGCCGGATGGACACACTGAAGCTTTCTTT
len: 15; v_gene: TRBV7-2; j_gene: TRBJ1-5; abundance: NA; d_gene: NA; CDR3aa: CASSLRTDSNQPQHF; CDR3nt: TGTGCCAGCAGCTTACGGACAGATAGCAATCAGCCCCAGCATTTT
len: 13; v_gene: TRBV6-2/TRBV6-3; j_gene: TRBJ1-2; abundance: once; d_gene: TRBD1; CDR3aa: CASSLQGVDGYTF; CDR3nt: TGTGCCAGCAGTTTACAGGGGGTAGATGGCTACACCTTC
len: 15; v_gene: TRBV7-9; j_gene: TRBJ2-7; abundance: NA; d_gene: NA; CDR3aa: CASSTHGGSSYEQYF; CDR3nt: TGTGCCAGCAGCACCCACGGGGGTAGCTCCTACGAGCAGTACTTC